These 11 T cell receptor beta chains originate from one sample sequenced in a study of blood T cell repertoires in COVID-19. Assay used: immunoSEQ multiplex PCR; TCRdb lists only in-frame clones, some missing. The sample lists about 100,000 clones; roughly 80% were seen once. Material: peripheral blood. These receptors were obtained from a woman in her 70s with acute or convalescent COVID-19.

The sample holds a few counts of this clone. The chain joins TRBV6-6 to TRBJ1-1, with 7 bases that match TRBD1. V trimming: 9 bases; J trimming: 1 base; junction bases outside the gene matches: 2. Germline V CDR1 and CDR2: MNHNY, SVGAGI (reference sequence). The CDR3 totals 12 residues. CDR3 region: CASNRGNTEAFF. The DNA of the CDR3 is TGTGCCAGTAACAGGGGGAACACTGAAGCTTTCTTT.

This clone was recorded once. This chain uses TRBV10-1 with TRBJ2-5; 7 nucleotides line up with TRBD2. Germline CDR1 is WNHNN and CDR2 is SYGVQD (reference sequence). The CDR3 length is 14 residues. The trim removed 8 bases at V and 3 bases at J, leaving 9 bases unmatched. This chain's CDR3 is CASEGRGTKETQYF. CDR3 coding DNA: TGCGCCAGCGAGGGACGGGGGACTAAAGAGACCCAGTACTTC.

This clone has only a few counts. This sequence joins TRBV20-1 and TRBJ2-1, with 9 bases that match TRBD2. CDR3 length: 11 residues. Germline CDR1 DFQATT, CDR2 SNEGSKA (reference sequence). Trimming cost V 2 bases and J 10 bases; bases outside gene matches: 0. CDR3 in DNA: TGCAGTGCTAGACTAGCGGGAGAGCAGTTCTTC. This gives the protein CSARLAGEQFF.

This clone was picked up a small number of times. The chain joins TRBV27 to TRBJ1-3, with D possibly TRBD1 on 5 matching bases. V was pared by 2 bases and J by 0 bases, with 11 bases between. Germline-derived CDR1 and CDR2 are MNHEY and SMNVEV (reference sequence). This CDR3 has 16 residues. The CDR3 region has the DNA TGTGCCAGCAGTTTAAAGCCAGGGAACTCTGGAAACACCATATATTTT. Residues: CASSLKPGNSGNTIYF.

This clone has only one observation. This chain links TRBV6-5 with TRBJ1-2; 8 bases are shared with TRBD1. J gave up 8 bases and V 6 bases, and 11 bases lay outside the gene matches. The germline gives CDR1 MNHEY, CDR2 SVGAGI. The CDR3 runs to 14 residues. The CDR3 DNA is TGTGCCAGCAGACCCGGTCAGGGGGCGAGAGGCTACACCTTC. Its protein product is CASRPGQGARGYTF.

This chain uses TRBV10-1 with TRBJ1-1, with D tentatively TRBD1 (5 bases). V gave up 6 bases and J gave up 3 bases, with 11 bases separating them. The CDR3 is 13 amino acids. From germline, CDR1 is WNHNN and CDR2 SYGVQD (reference sequence). The CDR3 coding sequence is TGCGCCAGCAGCCCCGACAGCGACACTGAAGCTTTCTTT. Translated, it gives CASSPDSDTEAFF.

Ten or more counts support this clone. V gene TRBV30 combines with J gene TRBJ2-1, with 7 bases aligning to TRBD1. J was trimmed by 6 bases and V by 4 bases; bases with no gene match: 9. This CDR3 is 14 amino acids long. Germline lookup yields CDR1 GTSNPN and CDR2 SVGIG (reference sequence). DNA of the CDR3: TGTGCCTGGAATAGACAGGGTCTAGGCAATGAGCAGTTCTTC. Encoded protein: CAWNRQGLGNEQFF.

The chain carries TRBV12-3 or TRBV12-4 and TRBJ1-6; D uncertain. Trimming removed 1 base from V and 9 bases from J, with 4 bases in between. The CDR3 contains 12 residues. The CDR3 DNA sequence: TGTGCCAGCAGTTTAGTGGCTTCACCCCTCCACTTT. Translated, it gives CASSLVASPLHF.

The genes are TRBV2 and TRBJ2-1, with TRBD2 matching over 14 bases. Germline CDR1 is SNHLY and CDR2 is FYNNEI. The CDR3 contains 13 residues. J gave up 8 bases and V 8 bases, and 2 bases lay outside the gene matches. CDR3 region: CASWGLAGDEQFF. As DNA, the CDR3 is TGTGCCAGCTGGGGACTAGCGGGGGATGAGCAGTTCTTC.

This clone occurred a few times. The chain combines TRBV2 with TRBJ1-1, with a possible D match to TRBD1 (6 bases). V gave up 7 bases and J gave up 1 base, with 10 bases separating them. Germline V gene sequence: CDR1 SNHLY, CDR2 FYNNEI. The CDR3 has 13 amino acids. CDR3 nucleotide sequence: TGTGCCAGCATGTGGACAGCGAACACTGAAGCTTTCTTT. Translating it yields CASMWTANTEAFF.

The CDR3 spells CASSGDGLAGDYNEQFF. Here the CDR3 DNA reads TGTGCCAGCAGTGGAGACGGGCTAGCGGGGGACTACAATGAGCAGTTCTTC. This chain uses TRBV6-2 or TRBV6-3 with TRBJ2-1; the match to TRBD2 covers 10 bases. From germline, CDR1 is MNHEY and CDR2 SVGEGT. The CDR3 extends over 17 amino acids. The V segment lost 5 bases and the J segment 3 bases; nucleotides outside the gene matches: 10.